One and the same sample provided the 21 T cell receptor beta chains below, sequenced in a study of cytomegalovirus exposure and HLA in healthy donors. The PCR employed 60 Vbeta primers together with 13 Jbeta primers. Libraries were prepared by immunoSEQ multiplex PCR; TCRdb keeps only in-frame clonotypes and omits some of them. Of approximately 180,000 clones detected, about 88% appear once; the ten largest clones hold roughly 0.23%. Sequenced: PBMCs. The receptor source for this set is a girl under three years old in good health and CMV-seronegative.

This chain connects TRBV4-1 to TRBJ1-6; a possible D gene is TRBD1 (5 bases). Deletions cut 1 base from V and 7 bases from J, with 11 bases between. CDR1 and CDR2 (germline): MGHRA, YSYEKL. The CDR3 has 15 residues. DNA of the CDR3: TGCGCCAGCAGCCAAGTGCAAAGGGGAAATTCACCCCTCCACTTT. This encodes CASSQVQRGNSPLHF.

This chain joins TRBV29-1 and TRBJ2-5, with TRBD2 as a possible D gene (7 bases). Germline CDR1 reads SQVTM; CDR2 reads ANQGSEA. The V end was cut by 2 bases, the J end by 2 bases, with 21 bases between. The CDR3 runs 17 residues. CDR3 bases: TGCAGCGTTGAACGGGCCGGATCGGGGGGCTGGCAAGAGACCCAGTACTTC. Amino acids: CSVERAGSGGWQETQYF.

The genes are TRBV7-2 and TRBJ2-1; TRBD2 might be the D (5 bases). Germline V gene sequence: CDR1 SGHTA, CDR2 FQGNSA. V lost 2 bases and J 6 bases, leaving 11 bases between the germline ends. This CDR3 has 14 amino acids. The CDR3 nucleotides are TGTGCCAGCAGCTTACGGGGAAGGGCCAATGAGCAGTTCTTC. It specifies CASSLRGRANEQFF.

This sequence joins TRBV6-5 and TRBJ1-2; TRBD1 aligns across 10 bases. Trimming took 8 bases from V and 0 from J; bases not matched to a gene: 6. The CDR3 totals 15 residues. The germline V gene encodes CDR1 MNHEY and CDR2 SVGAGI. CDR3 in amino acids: CASSGQGPANYGYTF. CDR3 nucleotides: TGTGCCAGCTCGGGACAGGGGCCCGCTAACTATGGCTACACCTTC.

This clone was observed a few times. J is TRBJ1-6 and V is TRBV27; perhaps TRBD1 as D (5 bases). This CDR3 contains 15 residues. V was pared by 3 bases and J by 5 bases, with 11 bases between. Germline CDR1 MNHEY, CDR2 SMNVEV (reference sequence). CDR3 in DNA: TGTGCCAGCAGTTTTCATGGAGGGGATAATTCACCCCTCCACTTT. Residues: CASSFHGGDNSPLHF.

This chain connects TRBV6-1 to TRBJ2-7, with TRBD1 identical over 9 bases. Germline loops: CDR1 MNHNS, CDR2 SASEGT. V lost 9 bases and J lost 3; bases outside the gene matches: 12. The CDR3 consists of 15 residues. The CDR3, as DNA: TGTGCCAGTATGGATCCGGGACAGGGAAGCTACGAGCAGTACTTC. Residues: CASMDPGQGSYEQYF.

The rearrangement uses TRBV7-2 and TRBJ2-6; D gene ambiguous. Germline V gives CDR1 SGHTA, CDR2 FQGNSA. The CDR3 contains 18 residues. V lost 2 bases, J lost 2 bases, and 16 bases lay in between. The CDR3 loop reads CASSLPPLRSTGANVLTF. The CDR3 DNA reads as TGTGCCAGCAGCTTACCGCCCCTCCGCTCTACTGGGGCCAACGTCCTGACTTTC.

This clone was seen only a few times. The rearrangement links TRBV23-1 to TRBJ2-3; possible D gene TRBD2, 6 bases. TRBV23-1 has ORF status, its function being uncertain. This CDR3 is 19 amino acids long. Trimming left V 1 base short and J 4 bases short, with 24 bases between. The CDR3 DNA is TGCGCCAGCAGTCAATTCTCCCGACCCTTAACGGGGGAAGCAGATACGCAGTATTTT. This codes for CASSQFSRPLTGEADTQYF.

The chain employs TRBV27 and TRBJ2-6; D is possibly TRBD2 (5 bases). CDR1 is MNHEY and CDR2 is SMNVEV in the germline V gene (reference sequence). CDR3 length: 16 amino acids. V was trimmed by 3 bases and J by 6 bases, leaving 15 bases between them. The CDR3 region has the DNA TGTGCCAGCAGTTTCGCCAGGACTTGGGAGGCCAACGTCCTGACTTTC. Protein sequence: CASSFARTWEANVLTF.

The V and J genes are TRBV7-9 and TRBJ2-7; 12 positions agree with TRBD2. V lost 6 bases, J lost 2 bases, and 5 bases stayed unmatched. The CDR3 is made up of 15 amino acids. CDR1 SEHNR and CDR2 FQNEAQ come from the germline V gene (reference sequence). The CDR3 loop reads CASSPTSGGTYEQYF. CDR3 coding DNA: TGTGCCAGCAGTCCGACTAGCGGGGGAACCTACGAGCAGTACTTC. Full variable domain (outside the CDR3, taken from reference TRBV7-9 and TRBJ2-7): DTGVSQNPRHKITKRGQNVTFRCDPISEHNRLYWYRQTLGQGPEFLTYFQNEAQLEKSRLLSDRFSAERPKGSFSTLEIQRTEQGDSAMYLCASSPTSGGTYEQYFGPGTRLTVT.

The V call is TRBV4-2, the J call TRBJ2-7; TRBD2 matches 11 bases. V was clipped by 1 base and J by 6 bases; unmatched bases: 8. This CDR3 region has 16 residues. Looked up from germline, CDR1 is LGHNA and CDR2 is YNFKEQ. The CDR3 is CASSQGLLAGEVEQYF. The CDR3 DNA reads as TGTGCCAGCAGCCAAGGCTTACTAGCGGGAGAAGTCGAGCAGTACTTC.

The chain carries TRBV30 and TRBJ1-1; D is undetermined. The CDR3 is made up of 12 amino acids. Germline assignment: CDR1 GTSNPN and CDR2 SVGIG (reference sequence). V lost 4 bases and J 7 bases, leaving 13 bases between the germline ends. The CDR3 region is CAWKNWRDEAFF. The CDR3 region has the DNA TGTGCCTGGAAGAACTGGCGGGATGAAGCTTTCTTT.

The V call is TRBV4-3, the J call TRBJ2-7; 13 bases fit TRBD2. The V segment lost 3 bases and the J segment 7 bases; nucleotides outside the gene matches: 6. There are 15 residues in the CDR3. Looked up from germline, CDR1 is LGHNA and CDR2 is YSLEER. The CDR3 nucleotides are TGCGCCAGCAGCCAGTGGACTAGCGGGAGTAGTGAGCAGTACTTC. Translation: CASSQWTSGSSEQYF.

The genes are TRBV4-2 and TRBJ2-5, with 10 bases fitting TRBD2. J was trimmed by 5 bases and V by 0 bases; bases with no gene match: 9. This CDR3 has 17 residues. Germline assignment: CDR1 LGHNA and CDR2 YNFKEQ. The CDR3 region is CASSQEIRLAGVETQYF. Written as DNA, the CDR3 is TGTGCCAGCAGCCAAGAAATCCGGCTAGCGGGGGTGGAGACCCAGTACTTC.

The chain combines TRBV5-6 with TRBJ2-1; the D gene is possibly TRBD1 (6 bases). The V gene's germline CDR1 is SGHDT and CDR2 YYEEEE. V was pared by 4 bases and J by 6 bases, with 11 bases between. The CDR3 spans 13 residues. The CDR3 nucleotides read TGTGCCAGCAGCATAGGACAGTCCAATGAGCAGTTCTTC. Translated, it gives CASSIGQSNEQFF.

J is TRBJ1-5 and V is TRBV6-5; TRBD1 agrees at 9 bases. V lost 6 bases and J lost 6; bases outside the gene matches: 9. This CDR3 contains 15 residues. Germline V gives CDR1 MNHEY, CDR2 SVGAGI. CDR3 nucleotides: TGTGCCAGCAGCCCTCGACAGGGGGAGAGTCAGCCCCAGCATTTT. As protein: CASSPRQGESQPQHF.

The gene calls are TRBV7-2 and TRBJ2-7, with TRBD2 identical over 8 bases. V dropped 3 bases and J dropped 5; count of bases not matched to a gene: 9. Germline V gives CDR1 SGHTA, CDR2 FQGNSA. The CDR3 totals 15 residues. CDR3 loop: CASSFYTAGVDEQYF. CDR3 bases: TGTGCCAGCAGCTTTTATACAGCGGGAGTGGACGAGCAGTACTTC.

The CDR3: CASAPGGIYGYTF. For the CDR3, the DNA is TGTGCTAGTGCCCCAGGGGGGATCTATGGCTACACCTTC. V and J are TRBV12-5 and TRBJ1-2, with TRBD1 matching 7 bases. Trimming at V came to 7 bases and at J to 4 bases, leaving 6 bases not matched to a gene. Germline V gene lookup returns CDR1 LGHNT and CDR2 FRNRAP. The CDR3 contains 13 residues.

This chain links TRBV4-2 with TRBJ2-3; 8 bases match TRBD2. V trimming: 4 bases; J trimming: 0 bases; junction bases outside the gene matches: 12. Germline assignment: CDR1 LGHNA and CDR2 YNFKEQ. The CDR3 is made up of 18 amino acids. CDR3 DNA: TGTGCCAGCAGCCTCCTATCAGCTAGCGGGCGTAGCACAGATACGCAGTATTTT. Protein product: CASSLLSASGRSTDTQYF.

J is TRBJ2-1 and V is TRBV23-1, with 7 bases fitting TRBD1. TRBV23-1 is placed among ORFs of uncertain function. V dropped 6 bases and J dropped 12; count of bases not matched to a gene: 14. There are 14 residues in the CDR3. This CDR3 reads CASRPRDSHRGQFF. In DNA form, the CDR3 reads TGCGCCAGCAGGCCTCGGGACAGCCATCGGGGGCAGTTCTTC.

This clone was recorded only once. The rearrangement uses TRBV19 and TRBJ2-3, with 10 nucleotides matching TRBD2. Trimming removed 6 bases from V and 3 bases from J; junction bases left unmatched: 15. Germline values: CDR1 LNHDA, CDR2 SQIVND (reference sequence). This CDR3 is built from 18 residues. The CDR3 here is CASSRGLLAGGLTDTQYF. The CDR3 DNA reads TGTGCCAGTAGCCGGGGACTATTAGCGGGGGGCTTAACAGATACGCAGTATTTT. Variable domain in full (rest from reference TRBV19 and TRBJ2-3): DGGITQSPKYLFRKEGQNVTLSCEQNLNHDAMYWYRQDPGQGLRLIYYSQIVNDFQKGDIAEGYSVSREKKESFPLTVTSAQKNPTAFYLCASSRGLLAGGLTDTQYFGPGTRLTVL.